This T cell receptor (beta chain) is drawn from a study of CD8 T cells in ankylosing spondylitis listed by TCRdb under 2017. For the wider study: The study profiled T cell receptor beta repertoires in healthy donors and ankylosing spondylitis patients to find disease-linked TCR variants. The full study cohort was made up of approximately 27 ankylosing spondylitis patients and approximately 100 healthy donors. Peripheral blood samples were taken, and synovial fluid was additionally collected from ankylosing spondylitis patients.

As regards this clonotype: It has no known antigen specificity. No base quality values were provided; no much bigger clone lies one nucleotide off.

The full study reports these points: A CD8+ phenotype was shown by the disease-linked clones, which were found at relatively low frequencies in peripheral blood. Some of the motif variants had been reported before in the synovial fluid and blood of reactive arthritis patients, a finding that suggests common disease-initiation mechanisms. The disease-linked clones were reported to be significantly enriched in matched synovial fluid samples from ankylosing spondylitis patients. Blood from ankylosing spondylitis patients appeared to be characterized by a TCR beta motif composed of about eight highly homologous amino acid variants.

TCRdb lists the instrument as Illumina HiSeq 2500. Quantitative 5'-RACE with molecular barcodes was used to prepare TCR beta libraries. The authors' pipeline ran thus. A new computational method, built on a probabilistic model of VDJ rearrangement, was used to identify disease-linked TCR variants. The public sequencing data were trimmed at Q25 with fastp and processed into clonotypes with MiXCR by TCRdb, which kept only in-frame beta chains. Rows are combined by CDR3 protein, so each entry shows the most common genes and DNA. The V and J calls reflect TCRdb's pipeline rather than the authors' work. Counted in this sample were about 360,000 distinct CDR3 sequences; 20% to 25% of them appeared once. Clones ranked in the top ten supply roughly 14% of the sample. The germline V gene encodes CDR1 SGHTA and CDR2 FQGTGA. The CDR3 has 15 amino acids, counting the end cysteine and phenylalanine. The DNA shown is the 45-base CDR3, in frame from base 1. The V end gives up 4 bases and the J end 6 bases, leaving 7 bases in the junction not matched to a gene.

The chain is encoded by TRBV7-3 joined to TRBJ2-5; the central 11 bases match TRBD2. The receptor was derived from a male donor with ankylosing spondylitis or in good health (not recorded which). The specimen was blood, either unsorted or a sorted T cell fraction (not recorded which). The nucleotides are TGTGCCAGCAGCTCGACTAGCGGGGCGGGGAAGACCCAGTACTTC. This sequence encodes CASSSTSGAGKTQYF.